This T cell receptor beta chain comes out of a study of T cells in Graves' hyperthyroidism and ophthalmopathy. Background on the study: At the time of initial diagnosis and before any treatment, peripheral blood was collected.

Amplification of TCR beta CDR3 regions used RNA as the template. The HTBI primer set served for first-round RT-PCR of the TCR CDR3. TCRdb ran MiXCR on the multiplex PCR reads and lists one entry per CDR3 protein. Of 460,000 or so distinct CDR3 sequences listed, around 14% were seen once; the top ten hold over 15%. Germline V gene data show CDR1 as SGHNT and CDR2 as YYREEE (reference sequence). This CDR3 has 17 residues. Trimming cost V 4 bases and J 5 bases; bases outside gene matches: 10. The study enrolled patients aged 18 to 65 with newly diagnosed hyperthyroidism of under 2 months' duration. PBMCs were sourced from more than 9 ml fresh peripheral blood. General study results and limits: Most thyroid clonotypes that were expanded above 0.001 also turned up in blood.

About this clonotype itself: Its antigen is as yet unknown.

This clonotype was obtained from a woman between 18 and 29 years old with Graves' hyperthyroidism. The sample comprised blood. The rearrangement joins TRBV5-4 to TRBJ2-5, with 14 bases fitting TRBD2. CDR3 coding DNA: TGTGCCAGCAGCCCGACCGGGACTAGCGGGAGTGCGGAGACCCAGTACTTC. This sequence encodes CASSPTGTSGSAETQYF.